This record concerns one TCR beta chain sequence. The target antigen is unknown. This CDR3 spans 15 amino acids. The V gene lost 6 bases and the J gene lost 1 base, with 16 bases spanning the gap. Looked up from germline, CDR1 is SGHAT and CDR2 is FQNNGV. Sequenced by immunoSEQ multiplex PCR; TCRdb stores in-frame clones only, minus some. The sample includes around 63,000 clones, 80% to 90% of them seen just once. Healthy donors had no documented immune events, such as infections, while sampled. The data derive from a study of identifying expanded T cells in peripheral blood. Whole-study findings and limits: Variance in clone template counts between roughly two-week samples significantly increased with total template count across all healthy donors. About 1.2 clones differed between technical replicates, versus approximately 16 and 20 over time.

The chain uses TRBV11-2 and TRBJ2-7; D unresolved. Sequenced sample: blood. This TCR was recovered from a person between 18 and 75 years old in good health. The CDR3 sequence: CASSPRRVPSYEQYF. CDR3 sequence (DNA): TGTGCCAGCAGTCCCCGACGGGTCCCGTCCTACGAGCAGTACTTC.